Following are 32 T cell receptor beta chains from one sample sequenced in a study of blood T cells in healthy people across ages (dated by TCRdb to about 2015). Library preparation used 5' RACE. Sequencing instrument: Illumina HiSeq 2500. A second PCR of about 6 to 12 cycles was performed with a sample-barcoded 5' primer and a J-beta primer mix. TCRdb reran the public reads through fastp at Q25 and MiXCR, keeping productive beta chains. A single entry per CDR3 protein holds the most common genes and DNA from its merged rows. The sample includes roughly 1.4 million distinct CDR3 sequences, with roughly 64% observed a single time. The biggest ten clones account for roughly 7% of the sample. The sample comprised blood. These receptors originate from a man younger than 35 in good health.

V is TRBV3-1 and J is TRBJ1-2; 8 bases map to TRBD1. From germline, CDR1 is LGHDT and CDR2 YNNKEL (reference sequence). CDR3 length: 15 amino acids. After removal of 1 base from V and 5 bases from J, the junction contained 6 bases not matched to a gene. The CDR3 reads CASSQGQGRSYGYTF. The CDR3 DNA reads TGTGCCAGCAGCCAAGGACAGGGGAGAAGTTATGGCTACACCTTC.

This clonotype turned up a few times. The chain is built from TRBV7-2 and TRBJ2-7; D is tentatively TRBD1 or TRBD2 (5 bases each). Between the trimmed V and J ends, which lost 1 base and 4 bases, there was a span of 11 bases. The germline V gene has CDR1 SGHTA and CDR2 FQGNSA. The CDR3 is 14 residues long. CDR3 amino acids: CASSLGGSRYEQYF. The CDR3 nucleotides read TGTGCCAGCAGCTTAGGGGGGAGTAGATACGAGCAGTACTTC.

The V call is TRBV28, the J call TRBJ1-2; 8 bases are a match to TRBD1. V was clipped by 3 bases and J by 1 base; unmatched bases: 10. CDR3 size: 17 residues. Germline V gives CDR1 MDHEN, CDR2 SYDVKM. This CDR3 reads CASSFRGQGLGNYGYTF. The CDR3 region has the DNA TGTGCCAGCAGTTTTAGAGGACAGGGCTTGGGTAACTATGGCTACACCTTC.

The table lists this clonotype with a few counts. The genes are TRBV5-1 and TRBJ2-7; D is possibly TRBD1 (6 bases). Trimming left V 3 bases short and J 2 bases short, with 15 bases between. This CDR3 has 15 residues. Germline assignment: CDR1 SGHRS and CDR2 YFSETQ. The CDR3, as DNA: TGCGCCAGCAGCTGGCTTTCGGGGACAACCTACGAGCAGTACTTC. Translated, it gives CASSWLSGTTYEQYF.

This clonotype was counted a few times. The chain joins TRBV12-3 or TRBV12-4 to TRBJ1-5, with D maybe TRBD1 (5 bases). This CDR3 spans 14 amino acids. V dropped 3 bases and J dropped 3 bases, with 9 bases sitting between them. The CDR3 nucleotides read TGTGCCAGCAGTTTTGGGGGGGACAATCAGCCCCAGCATTTT. Protein product: CASSFGGDNQPQHF.

The chain has TRBV30 and TRBJ2-7, with D unresolved. The V end lost 2 bases, the J end lost 0 bases, and 5 bases lay between the germline ends. The germline V gene has CDR1 GTSNPN and CDR2 SVGIG (reference sequence). There are 12 residues in the CDR3. The CDR3 DNA follows: TGTGCCTGGAGTCCAGTCTCCTACGAGCAGTACTTC. Protein sequence: CAWSPVSYEQYF.

This clonotype showed up just once. The chain combines TRBV5-5 with TRBJ2-5, with D perhaps TRBD1 (7 bases). The CDR3 sequence is 17 residues long. Germline CDR1 and CDR2: SGHKS and YYEKEE (reference sequence). Trimming cost V 1 base and J 11 bases, with 27 bases left between them. For the CDR3, the DNA is TGTGCCAGCAGCTTGAAATACTCTGGGACAGACTTTCGGGAGCAGTACTTC. This gives the protein CASSLKYSGTDFREQYF.

The sample holds a few counts of this clonotype. The rearrangement uses TRBV10-3 and TRBJ2-5; D not resolved. Trimming removed 8 bases at V and 0 bases at J, with 4 bases between. Germline V gene lookup returns CDR1 ENHRY and CDR2 SYGVKD. The CDR3 loop spans 11 amino acids. The CDR3 bases are TGTGCCATCGCCAACCAAGAGACCCAGTACTTC. It codes for CAIANQETQYF.

The chain joins TRBV20-1 to TRBJ1-5; the match to TRBD1 covers 7 bases. Germline V gene data show CDR1 as DFQATT and CDR2 as SNEGSKA (reference sequence). The CDR3 is 16 amino acids. V shed 6 bases, J shed 0 bases, and the junction held 11 bases outside the gene matches. The CDR3 reads CSAPSRQGRSNQPQHF. CDR3 nucleotide sequence: TGCAGTGCCCCCTCAAGACAGGGACGTAGCAATCAGCCCCAGCATTTT.

V is TRBV4-1 and J is TRBJ2-4; D perhaps matches TRBD1 (5 bases). Near its end, the DNA agrees better with TRBJ2-7, so the J call may be wrong. This CDR3 contains 14 residues. The germline V gene encodes CDR1 MGHRA and CDR2 YSYEKL. The CDR3 DNA follows: TGCGCCAGCAGCCATTGGACACCCGTCGGCGAGCAGTACTTC. The encoded protein is CASSHWTPVGEQYF.

This clonotype appeared once. The J gene is TRBJ1-6, the V gene TRBV11-1; maybe TRBD1 (6 bases). The germline V and J ends were trimmed by 5 bases and 8 bases, with 13 bases remaining between them. Per the germline V gene, CDR1 is SGHAT and CDR2 is FQDESV (reference sequence). The CDR3 contains 14 residues. CDR3 nucleotides: TGTGCCAGCAGCCCTACCCGACAGGATTCACCCCTCCACTTT. Translation gives CASSPTRQDSPLHF.

The sample holds one count of this clonotype. The CDR3 sequence is CASSFRLPNYGYTF. CDR3 nucleotides: TGTGCCAGCAGTTTTCGGCTTCCCAACTATGGCTACACCTTC. The chain has TRBV12-3 or TRBV12-4 and TRBJ1-2; D call uncertain. The CDR3 totals 14 residues. V was clipped by 3 bases and J by 2 bases, with 10 bases between them.

This clonotype was counted at least ten times. The chain is built from TRBV20-1 and TRBJ2-7; 7 bases are a match to TRBD2. V trimming: 0 bases; J trimming: 5 bases; junction bases outside the gene matches: 7. Looked up from germline, CDR1 is DFQATT and CDR2 is SNEGSKA (reference sequence). This CDR3 has 14 residues. In nucleotides, the CDR3 is TGCAGTGCTAGAGAGGGGCGGGAGATGGACGAGCAGTACTTC. Translation gives CSAREGREMDEQYF.

V gene TRBV6-5 combines with J gene TRBJ2-5, with unresolved D. The J call may be incorrect, as the DNA end agrees better with TRBJ2-7. The germline V gene has CDR1 MNHEY and CDR2 SVGAGI. This CDR3 contains 13 residues. The CDR3 is CASSAVGHYEQYF. CDR3 DNA: TGTGCCAGCAGTGCAGTAGGGCACTACGAGCAGTACTTC.

This chain uses TRBV29-1 with TRBJ1-2; TRBD1 might be the D (6 bases). CDR3 length: 11 amino acids. Trimming pared 6 bases from V and 6 bases from J, leaving 11 bases between. From germline, CDR1 is SQVTM and CDR2 ANQGSEA. CDR3 coding DNA: TGCAGCGTCCGGACAGCACATGGCTACACCTTC. This encodes CSVRTAHGYTF. Supplemented by reference TRBV29-1 and TRBJ1-2, the full variable domain reads SAVISQKPSRDICQRGTSLTIQCQVDSQVTMMFWYRQQPGQSLTLIATANQGSEATYESGFVIDKFPISRPNLTFSTLTVSNMSPEDSSIYLCSVRTAHGYTFGSGTRLTVV.

Here the CDR3 reads CSVDLLQGETQYF. CDR3 sequence (DNA): TGCAGCGTTGACCTACTTCAGGGTGAGACCCAGTACTTC. The J gene is TRBJ2-5, the V gene TRBV29-1; D perhaps matches TRBD1 (5 bases). Germline V lookup: CDR1 SQVTM, CDR2 ANQGSEA. Trimming pared 3 bases from V and 5 bases from J, leaving 13 bases between. This CDR3 has 13 residues.

V gene TRBV20-1 combines with J gene TRBJ2-3, with 10 bases fitting TRBD1. V dropped 4 bases and J dropped 7; count of bases not matched to a gene: 5. The germline V gene encodes CDR1 DFQATT and CDR2 SNEGSKA (reference sequence). CDR3 length equals 13 residues. CDR3: CSANRDRGNTQYF. The CDR3 DNA sequence: TGCAGTGCTAACCGGGACAGGGGAAATACGCAGTATTTT.

This chain uses TRBV20-1 with TRBJ1-3, with a weak D call TRBD1 (5 bases). The germline CDR1 and CDR2 sequences are DFQATT and SNEGSKA (reference sequence). The CDR3 sequence is 15 residues long. V lost 3 bases to trimming and J lost 2 bases, with 14 bases between them. CDR3 sequence: CSASSWGAAGNTIYF. CDR3 nucleotides: TGCAGTGCTAGTTCCTGGGGCGCGGCTGGAAACACCATATATTTT.

This chain uses TRBV20-1 with TRBJ2-7, with D perhaps assigned TRBD1 or TRBD2 (6 bases each). Germline CDR1 is DFQATT and CDR2 is SNEGSKA (reference sequence). V lost 3 bases to trimming and J lost 0 bases, with 12 bases between them. CDR3 length equals 14 residues. The DNA for the CDR3 is TGCAGTGCTAGGGGGGGCCGAAGCTCCTACGAGCAGTACTTC. Translating gives CSARGGRSSYEQYF.

There are a few counts of this clonotype. The chain joins TRBV29-1 to TRBJ2-1, with D possibly matching TRBD1 (6 bases). The CDR3 runs to 15 residues. Germline CDR1 is SQVTM and CDR2 is ANQGSEA. Trimming removed 4 bases at V and 8 bases at J, with 21 bases between. This chain's CDR3 is CSVAGPRGNRDEQFF. The CDR3 region has the DNA TGCAGCGTTGCTGGCCCCAGGGGTAATAGGGATGAGCAGTTCTTC.

The chain recombines TRBV7-9 with TRBJ2-7, with D perhaps matching TRBD1 (6 bases). V shed 5 bases and J shed 3 bases, with 14 bases lying between them. Germline V lookup: CDR1 SEHNR, CDR2 FQNEAQ (reference sequence). This CDR3 is 14 amino acids long. The CDR3 spells CASSPRDTIYEQYF. DNA for the CDR3: TGTGCCAGCAGCCCCCGGGACACTATCTACGAGCAGTACTTC.

V and J are TRBV7-9 and TRBJ2-7; tentatively, D is TRBD1 (5 bases). Deletions cut 4 bases from V and 2 bases from J, with 9 bases between. Germline V lookup: CDR1 SEHNR, CDR2 FQNEAQ (reference sequence). The CDR3 spans 13 residues. The CDR3 sequence: CASSSRQTYEQYF. CDR3 DNA sequence: TGTGCCAGCAGCTCCCGACAGACCTACGAGCAGTACTTC. The full variable domain, completed using reference TRBV7-9 and TRBJ2-7, is DTGVSQNPRHKITKRGQNVTFRCDPISEHNRLYWYRQTLGQGPEFLTYFQNEAQLEKSRLLSDRFSAERPKGSFSTLEIQRTEQGDSAMYLCASSSRQTYEQYFGPGTRLTVT.

Worth noting for this clonotype: The junction and the germline gene differ at one end; a read error may be behind it. The V and J genes are TRBV7-9 and TRBJ1-2; 7 bases are shared with TRBD1. The germline gives CDR1 SEHNR, CDR2 FQNEAQ (reference sequence). The CDR3 loop spans 13 amino acids. The CDR3 region is CAGSYGQDRGYTF. In DNA, the CDR3 is TGTGCCGGCAGCTATGGACAGGATCGAGGCTACACCTTC.

This rearrangement joins TRBV6-2 or TRBV6-3 to TRBJ1-5; D unresolved. The V end lost 0 bases, the J end lost 2 bases, and 11 bases lay between the germline ends. The germline CDR1 and CDR2 sequences are MNHEY and SVGEGT. CDR3 size: 16 residues. CDR3 in DNA: TGTGCCAGCAGTTACTCGGCCCCCGGAGGCAATCAGCCCCAGCATTTT. It is translated as CASSYSAPGGNQPQHF.

A remark on this clonotype: A read error may account for a junction end that differs from germline. V and J are TRBV10-1 and TRBJ1-2; TRBD1 matches at 10 bases. Germline V lookup: CDR1 WNHNN, CDR2 SYGVQD (reference sequence). The CDR3 has 15 amino acids. The CDR3 coding sequence is TGCGCCAGCAGAAGACAGGGGGCCGGGAAATATGGCCACACCTTC. Translated, it gives CASRRQGAGKYGHTF.

The rearrangement links TRBV7-6 to TRBJ2-7; 8 nucleotides line up with TRBD1. Germline V gives CDR1 SGHVS, CDR2 FNYEAQ. The CDR3 is made up of 15 amino acids. Trimming cost V 1 base and J 10 bases; bases outside gene matches: 12. Here the CDR3 reads CASSLVPGQVSEQYF. In nucleotides, the CDR3 is TGTGCCAGCAGCTTAGTTCCGGGACAGGTGTCAGAACAGTACTTC.

V is TRBV12-3 or TRBV12-4 and J is TRBJ2-3; 8 bases fit TRBD2. Trimming removed 6 bases from V and 2 bases from J; junction bases left unmatched: 7. This CDR3 comprises 15 residues. CDR3 sequence (DNA): TGTGCCAGCAGGAGAGCGGGGGAATACACAGATACGCAGTATTTT. It translates to CASRRAGEYTDTQYF.

This clonotype turned up a few times. V gene TRBV29-1 combines with J gene TRBJ2-7; tentatively, D is TRBD1 (6 bases). V dropped 6 bases and J dropped 0 bases, with 12 bases sitting between them. The CDR3 consists of 13 residues. CDR1 is SQVTM, CDR2 ANQGSEA, per germline. The CDR3 bases are TGCAGCGTATCCCGGACAGCCTCCTACGAGCAGTACTTC. Encoded protein: CSVSRTASYEQYF.

This clonotype was picked up a small number of times. The chain uses TRBV24-1 and TRBJ2-3; D possibly corresponds to TRBD1 (6 bases). The CDR3 runs 14 residues. The germline V gene has CDR1 KGHDR and CDR2 SFDVKD. V lost 3 bases, J lost 1 base, and 7 bases lay in between. CDR3 nucleotides: TGTGCCACCAGTGATCGGACAGGCACAGATACGCAGTATTTT. Its translation: CATSDRTGTDTQYF.

In its sample, this clonotype was seen a few times. J is TRBJ2-7 and V is TRBV20-1, with 10 bases matching TRBD2. Germline CDR1 and CDR2: DFQATT and SNEGSKA (reference sequence). The CDR3 length is 13 residues. J was trimmed by 5 bases and V by 5 bases; bases with no gene match: 6. The CDR3 sequence is CSAEAGGLDEQYF. The CDR3 region has the DNA TGCAGTGCTGAAGCGGGGGGGCTGGACGAGCAGTACTTC.

The chain joins TRBV4-1 to TRBJ2-5; TRBD1 might be the D (5 bases). Germline values: CDR1 MGHRA, CDR2 YSYEKL. Trimming cost V 3 bases and J 5 bases, with 13 bases left between them. The CDR3 is made up of 14 amino acids. The CDR3 sequence is CASSQDMSPETQYF. The CDR3 nucleotides read TGCGCCAGCAGCCAGGACATGAGCCCGGAGACCCAGTACTTC.

This clonotype was counted between two and nine times. The J gene is TRBJ2-7, the V gene TRBV15; TRBD1 matches 9 bases. With V trimmed by 3 bases and J by 0 bases, 3 bases remained unmatched. Germline CDR1 reads LNHNV; CDR2 reads YYDKDF (reference sequence). The CDR3 covers 15 residues. The CDR3 loop reads CATSRAGQGSYEQYF. DNA of the CDR3: TGTGCCACCAGCAGGGCGGGACAGGGCTCCTACGAGCAGTACTTC. Filled out from reference TRBV15 and TRBJ2-7, the complete variable domain reads DAMVIQNPRYQVTQFGKPVTLSCSQTLNHNVMYWYQQKSSQAPKLLFHYYDKDFNNEADTPDNFQSRRPNTSFCFLDIRSPGLGDTAMYLCATSRAGQGSYEQYFGPGTRLTVT.